The present entry profiles one T cell receptor beta chain with its context. Its antigen has not been determined. Base qualities are missing; no much larger clone stands one base away. CD8 naive samples were obtained by positive selection for CCR7 among CD45RO-negative cells, yielding a CD45RA+CCR7+ population from which TemRA cells were excluded. The donors were healthy, HIV-negative adults who had no recently reported acute infections or vaccinations. All donors were Caucasian adults living in Nashville, Tennessee, USA. Blood was collected by leukapheresis, and PBMCs were isolated by Ficoll-Histopaque density gradient centrifugation and then cryopreserved in liquid nitrogen vapor phase. Analytical flow cytometry was used to check the purity and quantity of each magnetically sorted T cell population. From each sorted fraction, genomic DNA was isolated and quantified by UV absorbance on a Nanodrop 2000c.

TCR CDR3 regions were amplified from genomic DNA by multiplex PCR using the deep immunoSEQ assay. For each cell subset, the extracted genomic DNA was distributed evenly across all wells of several immunoSEQ 96-well plates, and each plate served as one replicate. For sorted subsets, roughly 200 ng of genomic DNA, equivalent to 30,000 or so T cell genomes, went into each replicate PCR. Purified libraries were measured with a Qubit 3.0 fluorometer, size-checked on a Bioanalyzer 2100, and measured again with the KAPA Library Quantification kit. Every immunoSEQ 96-well plate was sequenced on a separate single-read 150-cycle Illumina NextSeq 550 flow cell. In the authors' own workflow: The immunoSEQ output contained only junctional sequences without quality scores, so filtering could not match that applied to full-length reads. To assign V/J genes and CDR3, sequences were annotated against IMGT germline references using PyIR, a Python wrapper for IgBLAST v1.9. Reads with weak V/J assignments (E-value above 1e-6), missing CDR3, stop codons, out-of-frame junctions, or ambiguous translated residues were removed. V3J clonotypes were defined as sequences sharing the same inferred V gene, J gene, and CDR3 amino acid sequence. Percentage overlap between repertoires was calculated by dividing the number of shared unique clonotypes by the size of the smaller repertoire. Three approaches were used to assess repertoire richness: RTK rarefaction, the Chao1 estimator, and Recon v2.1 estimates of unobserved clonotypes. For all TCRbeta clonotypes obtained by the gDNA method from a few donors, generation probabilities were computed with OLGA. TCRdb stores this immuneACCESS table with in-frame sequences only. Part of the clones is absent; in the studies checked, under half of the shortfall reflects unresolved V genes, and no reason is known for the rest. V and J calls and clone size follow that table, whereas D and trimming were derived from the DNA. Counted in this sample were hundreds of thousands of clones; about 92% of them appeared once. Of the sample, nearly 25% is held by the ten largest clones.

CDR1 and CDR2 were assigned from the germline V gene as SGHVS and FNYEAQ. V is clipped by 3 bases and J by 3 bases, and the sequence between their germline boundaries is 27 bases long. The CDR3 starts with the cysteine, ends with the phenylalanine, and has 19 residues. The DNA shown is the 57-base CDR3, in frame from base 1. The data originate from a study of shared clonotypes between healthy human individuals (dated by TCRdb to the early 2020s). Background on the whole study: A couple of women and a few men aged 18 to 49 years were included in the cohort. For each donor, three plates each were used for CD4 naive and CD4 memory, two plates were used for CD8 naive, and one plate was used for CD8 memory. The study deeply sequenced blood TCR repertoires of five healthy adults to estimate repertoire size and the extent of clonotype sharing between individuals. To increase sequencing depth and limit assay-specific biases, TCR repertoire library preparation and sequencing were carried out by different laboratories using diverse techniques. Each donor's leukapheresis produced roughly between roughly 0.85 and 9.5 billion PBMCs.

Results the study describes overall, beyond this receptor: Sharing across a few donors was observed for around 5% of naive CD4, 3% to 3.5% of naive CD8, around 2.5% of memory CD4, and about 0.4% of memory CD8 clonotypes. Estimated clonotype richness was generally larger for naive than for memory subsets. Even with the large sequencing depth, rarefaction of the sorted-subset datasets indicated that sequencing was incomplete. Based on pairwise subsampling, the degree of clonotype sharing among donors was expected to be affected by sequencing depth. Sampling was restricted to blood, and TCR repertoires in tissue are likely to differ from TCR repertoires in blood. Because the study included only a small number of donors, the genetic and exposure-history diversity represented was limited. Compared with non-shared clonotypes, clonotypes shared by all four sorted-subset donors had higher generation probabilities.

Specimen: naive CD8+ T cells sorted from blood. According to the study, the label for this sample's cell subset or site signals: CD45RA+CCR7+. The rearrangement combines TRBV7-6 with TRBJ2-7; 5 matching bases give a weak D call of TRBD2. The clonotype originates from a young man in good health. For the CDR3, the sequence is CASSFAPQEELRSGYEQYF. The DNA reads as follows: TGTGCCAGCAGCTTTGCCCCCCAAGAAGAGTTGAGAAGCGGCTACGAGCAGTACTTC.